This T cell receptor beta chain derives from a study of T cell responses to AZD1222 COVID-19 vaccine. Measured with immunoSEQ multiplex PCR; TCRdb has only the in-frame clones, and not every one. The top ten clones hold 0.85% to 1.1% of a sample with some 180,000 clones, around 85% of them seen once. This sequence originates from an adult who received the AZD1222 COVID-19 vaccine. The specimen was peripheral blood, collected 28 days after the second AZD1222 dose.

CDR3 sequence: CASSGPGPPPDTQYF. The CDR3 bases are TGTGCCAGCAGCGGCCCGGGCCCACCCCCCGATACGCAGTATTTT. This chain connects TRBV5-6 to TRBJ2-3; D gene ambiguous. CDR1 and CDR2 (germline): SGHDT, YYEEEE. V lost 4 bases and J lost 6, with 18 bases in between. CDR3 length: 15 residues.